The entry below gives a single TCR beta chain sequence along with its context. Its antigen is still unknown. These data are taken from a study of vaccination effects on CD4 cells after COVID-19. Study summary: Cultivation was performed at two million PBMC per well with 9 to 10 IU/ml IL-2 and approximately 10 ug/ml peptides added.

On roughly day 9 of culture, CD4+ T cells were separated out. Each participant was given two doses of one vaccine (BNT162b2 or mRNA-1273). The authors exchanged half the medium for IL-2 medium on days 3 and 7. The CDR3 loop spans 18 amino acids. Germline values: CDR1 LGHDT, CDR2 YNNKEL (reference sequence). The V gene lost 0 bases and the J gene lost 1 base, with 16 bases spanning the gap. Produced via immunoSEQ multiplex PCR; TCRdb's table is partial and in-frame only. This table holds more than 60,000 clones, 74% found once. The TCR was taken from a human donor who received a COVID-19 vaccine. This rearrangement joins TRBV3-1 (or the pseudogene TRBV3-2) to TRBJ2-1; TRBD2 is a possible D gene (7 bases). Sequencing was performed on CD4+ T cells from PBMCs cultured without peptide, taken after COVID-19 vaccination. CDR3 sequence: CASSQEVRGGGSYNEQFF. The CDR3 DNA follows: TGTGCCAGCAGCCAAGAGGTAAGAGGGGGGGGTTCCTACAATGAGCAGTTCTTC.